This is a list of T cell receptor beta chains from one sample in a study of CD8 T cells in Susac syndrome. TCRdb reprocessed the immunoSEQ multiplex PCR reads via MiXCR and lists one record per CDR3 protein. The data show 150,000 to 190,000 distinct CDR3 sequences, approximately 94% seen once. The sample was CD8+ T cells from PBMCs. These receptor sequences come from a human donor with multiple sclerosis. CDR3s include the opening cysteine and the closing phenylalanine or tryptophan. Each record gives: J gene, clone size, D gene, V gene, CDR3 protein, CDR3 DNA. The D gene is left open where the match is weak. Some rows have no size entry. The others give once, few or many, or a class for an expanded clone.

TRBJ2-3 once TRBD1 TRBV7-9 CASSPSLQDRTTTDTQYF TGTGCCAGCAGCCCCTCACTCCAGGACAGGACGACCACAGATACGCAGTATTTT
TRBJ2-7 NA TRBD1 TRBV7-9 CASSLSGTANEQYF TGTGCCAGCAGCTTGTCCGGGACAGCCAACGAGCAGTACTTC
TRBJ2-5 NA TRBD1 TRBV20-1 CSARRVGQGSGVTQYF TGCAGTGCCCGCAGGGTGGGACAGGGGAGTGGGGTGACCCAGTACTTC
TRBJ2-1 NA NA TRBV7-9 CASSLALQGNEQFF TGTGCCAGCAGCTTAGCGTTACAGGGCAATGAGCAGTTCTTC
TRBJ1-2 NA TRBD1 TRBV29-1 CSASRLGQRFGYTF TGCAGCGCCTCCCGATTGGGACAGCGATTTGGCTACACCTTC
TRBJ2-7 NA NA TRBV20-1 CSAHPRAPYEQYF TGCAGTGCGCATCCCAGGGCTCCCTACGAGCAGTACTTC
TRBJ1-2 NA NA TRBV20-1 CSARSQGDYGYTF TGCAGTGCTAGAAGCCAGGGCGACTATGGCTACACCTTC
TRBJ1-1 NA NA TRBV15 CATSRERNRRSMAFF TGTGCCACCAGCAGAGAAAGAAACAGGCGGTCGATGGCTTTCTTT
TRBJ1-5 NA NA TRBV3-1 CASSQEGAQPQHF TGTGCCAGCAGCCAAGAAGGAGCTCAGCCCCAGCATTTT
TRBJ2-1 NA NA TRBV5-6 CASSPQGKTQFF TGTGCCAGCAGCCCGCAGGGGAAAACGCAGTTCTTC
TRBJ1-6 once NA TRBV2 CASKGTLNSPLHF TGTGCCAGCAAGGGGACACTTAATTCACCCCTCCACTTT
TRBJ2-7 NA TRBD1 TRBV6-2/TRBV6-3 CASSPPTGGPYSYEQYF TGTGCCAGCAGCCCCCCGACAGGGGGCCCTTACTCCTACGAGCAGTACTTC
TRBJ2-6 NA NA TRBV4-1 CASSQDKAGANVLTF TGCGCCAGCAGCCAAGACAAGGCTGGGGCCAACGTCCTGACTTTC
TRBJ2-5 NA TRBD2 TRBV20-1 CSARAASGGARETQYF TGCAGTGCTAGAGCCGCCAGCGGGGGGGCCAGAGAGACCCAGTACTTC
TRBJ1-1 NA NA TRBV20-1 CSADGQIMNTEAFF TGCAGTGCGGATGGACAGATCATGAACACTGAAGCTTTCTTT
TRBJ2-3 NA TRBD2 TRBV3-1 CASSQGGGPTTDTQYF TGTGCCAGCAGCCAAGGCGGGGGGCCGACCACAGATACGCAGTATTTT
TRBJ1-5 NA NA TRBV20-1 CSATRDSSNQPQHF TGCAGTGCTACCAGAGACAGTAGCAATCAGCCCCAGCATTTT
TRBJ1-2 NA TRBD1 TRBV7-9 CASSSRGLYGYTF TGTGCCAGCAGCTCCAGGGGGCTCTATGGCTACACCTTC
TRBJ2-7 once NA TRBV9 CASSDRNGQYF TGTGCCAGCAGCGACAGAAACGGCCAGTACTTC
TRBJ1-5 NA TRBD1 TRBV27 CASSTGTAGNQPQHF TGTGCCAGCAGCACCGGGACAGCGGGCAATCAGCCCCAGCATTTT
TRBJ1-2 NA TRBD1 TRBV9 CASSPSGTAYGYTF TGTGCCAGCAGCCCCTCCGGGACAGCCTATGGCTACACCTTC
TRBJ2-3 once NA TRBV20-1 CSAARLGRTDTQYF TGCAGTGCCGCCCGACTGGGACGCACAGATACGCAGTATTTT